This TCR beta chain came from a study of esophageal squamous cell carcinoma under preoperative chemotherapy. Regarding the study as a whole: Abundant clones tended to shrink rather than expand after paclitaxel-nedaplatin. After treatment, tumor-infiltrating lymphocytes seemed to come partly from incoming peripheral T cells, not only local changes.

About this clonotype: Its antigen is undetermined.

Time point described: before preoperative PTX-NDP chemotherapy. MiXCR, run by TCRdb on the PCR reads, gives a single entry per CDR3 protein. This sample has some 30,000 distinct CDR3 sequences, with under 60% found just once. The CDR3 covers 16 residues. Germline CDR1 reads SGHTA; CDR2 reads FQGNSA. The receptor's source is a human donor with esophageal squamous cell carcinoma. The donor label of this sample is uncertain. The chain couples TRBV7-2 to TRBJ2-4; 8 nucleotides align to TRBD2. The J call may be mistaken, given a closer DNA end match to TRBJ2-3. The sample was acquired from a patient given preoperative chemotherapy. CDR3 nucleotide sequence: TGTGCCAGCAGCGTACCGGGGGGGAGAGCCAAAAACATTCAGTATTTT. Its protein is CASSVPGGRAKNIQYF.